This TCR beta chain was documented in a study of cytomegalovirus exposure and HLA in healthy donors. The repertoire was sequenced with immunoSEQ multiplex PCR; TCRdb's copy has only in-frame clones and lacks some. This sample yields 40,000 to 55,000 clones, of which 90% to 95% are seen a single time; less than 2.5% belongs to the top ten. The ends lost 5 bases at V and 5 bases at J; junction bases unmatched: 1. This CDR3 region has 12 residues. In germline, CDR1 is SQVTM, CDR2 ANQGSEA. Turning to this clone: The target antigen is unknown.

Study-wide results and caveats: For cytomegalovirus status, the classifier reportedly gave diagnoses with high specificity and sensitivity. Specific recognition of CMV antigens was confirmed in vitro for a few chains (all CMV-associated). A later analysis found first-cohort TCR clusters tended to co-occur in the 90 to 150 validation repertoires.

This rearrangement joins TRBV29-1 to TRBJ1-5; 9 positions match TRBD1. Sequencing used PBMCs. The clonotype comes from a woman aged 18-35 years in good health and CMV-seronegative. In DNA form, the CDR3 reads TGCAGCGTTAGGACAGGGGATCAGCCCCAGCATTTT. It codes for CSVRTGDQPQHF.